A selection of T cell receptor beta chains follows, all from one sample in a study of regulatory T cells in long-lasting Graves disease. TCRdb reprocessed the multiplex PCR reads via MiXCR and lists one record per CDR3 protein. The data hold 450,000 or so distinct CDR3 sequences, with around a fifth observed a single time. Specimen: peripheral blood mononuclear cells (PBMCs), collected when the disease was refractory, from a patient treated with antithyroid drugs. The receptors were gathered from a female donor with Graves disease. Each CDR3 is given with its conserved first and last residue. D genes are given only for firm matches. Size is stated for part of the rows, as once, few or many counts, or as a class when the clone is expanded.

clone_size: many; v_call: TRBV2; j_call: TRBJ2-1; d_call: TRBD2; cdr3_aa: CASSEEGSGGYRAFF; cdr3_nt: TGTGCCAGCAGTGAAGAGGGTAGCGGGGGTTACCGAGCGTTCTTC
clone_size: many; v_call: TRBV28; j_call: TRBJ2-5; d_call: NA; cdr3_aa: CASSRSTGTQFQETQYF; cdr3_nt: TGTGCCAGCAGCAGATCCACCGGGACACAATTCCAAGAGACCCAGTACTTC
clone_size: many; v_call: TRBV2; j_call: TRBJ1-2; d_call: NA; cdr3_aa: CASSEAQVYGYTF; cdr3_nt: TGTGCCAGCAGTGAAGCACAGGTGTATGGCTACACCTTC
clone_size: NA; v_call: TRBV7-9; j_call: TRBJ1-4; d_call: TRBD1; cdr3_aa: CASSAPGQENEKLFF; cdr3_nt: TGTGCCAGCAGCGCCCCGGGACAGGAGAATGAAAAACTGTTTTTT
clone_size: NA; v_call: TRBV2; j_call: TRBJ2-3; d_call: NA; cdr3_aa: CASSEGRTDTQYF; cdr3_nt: TGTGCTAGCAGTGAAGGCCGCACAGATACGCAGTATTTT
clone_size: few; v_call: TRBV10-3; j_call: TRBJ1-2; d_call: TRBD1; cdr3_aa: CAISESGQVANGYTF; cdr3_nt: TGTGCCATCAGTGAGTCGGGACAGGTAGCTAATGGCTACACCTTC
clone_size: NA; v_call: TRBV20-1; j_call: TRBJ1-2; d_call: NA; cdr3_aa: CSATEGSYGYTF; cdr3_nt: TGCAGTGCTACCGAGGGGTCGTATGGCTACACCTTC
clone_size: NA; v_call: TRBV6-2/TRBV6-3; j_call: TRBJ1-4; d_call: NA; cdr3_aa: CASSYGGNEKLFF; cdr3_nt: TGTGCCAGCAGTTACGGGGGGAATGAAAAACTGTTTTTT
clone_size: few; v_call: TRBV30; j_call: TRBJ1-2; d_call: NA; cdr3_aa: CAWKGGGYGYTF; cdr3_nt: TGTGCCTGGAAAGGGGGTGGCTATGGCTACACCTTC
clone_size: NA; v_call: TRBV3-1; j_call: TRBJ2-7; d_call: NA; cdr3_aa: CASSRTDRPGEYEQYF; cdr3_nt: TGTGCCAGCAGCCGGACAGATCGACCAGGCGAATACGAGCAGTACTTC
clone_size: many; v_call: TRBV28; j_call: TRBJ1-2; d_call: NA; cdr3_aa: CASSFGSGGSVSGYTF; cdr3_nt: TGTGCCAGCAGTTTTGGGAGCGGGGGCTCGGTATCTGGCTACACCTTC
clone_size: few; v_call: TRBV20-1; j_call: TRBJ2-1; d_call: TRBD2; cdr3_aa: CSARRSGGYNEQFF; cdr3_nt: TGCAGTGCTAGACGTAGCGGGGGATACAATGAGCAGTTCTTC
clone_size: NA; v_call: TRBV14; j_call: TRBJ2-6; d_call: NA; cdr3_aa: CAGSQWVSGANVLTF; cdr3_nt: TGTGCCGGCAGCCAATGGGTATCTGGGGCCAACGTCCTGACTTTC
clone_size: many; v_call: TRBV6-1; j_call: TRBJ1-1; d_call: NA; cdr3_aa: CASSEANENTEAFF; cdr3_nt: TGTGCCAGCAGTGAAGCGAATGAGAACACTGAAGCTTTCTTT
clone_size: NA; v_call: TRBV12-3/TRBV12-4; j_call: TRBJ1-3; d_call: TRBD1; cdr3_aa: CASSDRESGNTIYF; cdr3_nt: TGTGCCAGCAGTGACAGGGAATCCGGAAACACCATATATTTT
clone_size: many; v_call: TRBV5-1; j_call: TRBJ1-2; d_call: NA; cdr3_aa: CASSIDTDGYGYTF; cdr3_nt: TGCGCCAGCAGCATAGACACGGACGGCTATGGCTACACCTTC
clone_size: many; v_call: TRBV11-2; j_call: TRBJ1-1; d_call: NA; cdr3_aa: CASSFSQTNTEAFF; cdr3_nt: TGTGCCAGCAGCTTTAGTCAGACAAACACTGAAGCTTTCTTT
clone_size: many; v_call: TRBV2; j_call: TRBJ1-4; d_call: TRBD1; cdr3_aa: CASSEPDRVGVKLFF; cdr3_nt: TGTGCCAGCAGTGAACCGGACAGGGTGGGAGTAAAACTGTTTTTT
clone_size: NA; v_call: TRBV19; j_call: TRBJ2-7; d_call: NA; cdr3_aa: CASSQRDGPYGQYF; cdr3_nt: TGTGCCAGTAGTCAACGGGACGGGCCCTACGGGCAGTACTTC
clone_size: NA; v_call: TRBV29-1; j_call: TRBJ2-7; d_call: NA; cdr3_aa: CSVEDRLSSYEQYF; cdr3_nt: TGCAGCGTTGAAGACAGACTCAGCTCCTACGAGCAGTACTTC
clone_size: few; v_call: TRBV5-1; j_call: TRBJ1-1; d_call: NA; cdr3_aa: CASMRQENTEAFF; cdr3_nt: TGCGCCAGCATGAGACAGGAGAACACTGAAGCTTTCTTT
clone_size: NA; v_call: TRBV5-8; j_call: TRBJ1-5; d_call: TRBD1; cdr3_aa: CASSPGQGREPQHF; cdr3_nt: TGTGCCAGCAGCCCCGGACAGGGCAGAGAGCCCCAGCATTTT
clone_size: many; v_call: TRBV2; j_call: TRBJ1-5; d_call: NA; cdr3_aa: CASRREGNQPQHF; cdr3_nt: TGTGCCAGCAGGAGGGAGGGCAATCAGCCCCAGCATTTT
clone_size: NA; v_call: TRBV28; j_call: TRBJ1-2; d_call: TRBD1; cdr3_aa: CASSSGNPGTGYYGYTF; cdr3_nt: TGTGCCAGCAGTTCCGGAAACCCCGGGACAGGGTACTATGGCTACACCTTC
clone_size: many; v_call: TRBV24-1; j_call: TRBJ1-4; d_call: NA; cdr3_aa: CATTHLTGRAEKLFF; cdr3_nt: TGTGCCACCACCCATCTTACGGGTCGCGCTGAAAAACTGTTTTTT
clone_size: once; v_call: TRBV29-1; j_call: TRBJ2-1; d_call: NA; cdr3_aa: CSVETGYNEQFF; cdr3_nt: TGCAGCGTTGAGACCGGTTACAATGAGCAGTTCTTC
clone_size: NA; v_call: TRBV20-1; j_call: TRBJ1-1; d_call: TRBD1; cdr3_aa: CSAEGQGAEAFF; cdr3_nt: TGCAGTGCCGAGGGACAGGGGGCTGAAGCTTTCTTT
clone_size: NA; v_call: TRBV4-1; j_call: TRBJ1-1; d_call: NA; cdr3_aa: CASSLSPSDENTEAFF; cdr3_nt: TGCGCCAGCAGCTTAAGCCCCTCGGACGAGAACACTGAAGCTTTCTTT
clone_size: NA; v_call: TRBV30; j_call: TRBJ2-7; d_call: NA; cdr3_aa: CAWSVGGNYEQYF; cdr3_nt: TGTGCCTGGAGTGTAGGAGGGAATTACGAGCAGTACTTC
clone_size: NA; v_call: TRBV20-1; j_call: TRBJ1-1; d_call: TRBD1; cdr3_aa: CSARDRTGATFLVAGTEAFF; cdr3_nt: TGCAGTGCTAGAGATAGGACAGGGGCAACTTTTTTGGTGGCTGGCACTGAAGCTTTCTTT
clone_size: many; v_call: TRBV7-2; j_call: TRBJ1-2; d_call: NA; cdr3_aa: CASSLDGDYGYTF; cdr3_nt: TGTGCCAGCAGCTTAGACGGGGACTATGGCTACACCTTC
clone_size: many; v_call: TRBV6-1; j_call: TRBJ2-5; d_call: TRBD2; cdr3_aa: CASKSAGTRKETQYF; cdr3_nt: TGTGCCAGCAAGAGCGCCGGGACTAGGAAGGAGACCCAGTACTTC
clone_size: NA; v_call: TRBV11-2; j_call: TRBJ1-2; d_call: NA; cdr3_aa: CASSLGGPRTGYTF; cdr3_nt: TGTGCCAGCAGCTTAGGAGGGCCCCGGACGGGCTACACCTTC
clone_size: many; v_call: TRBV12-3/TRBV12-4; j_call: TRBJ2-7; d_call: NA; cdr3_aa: CASSFKVFIYEQYF; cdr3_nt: TGTGCCAGCAGTTTTAAGGTTTTTATATACGAGCAGTACTTC
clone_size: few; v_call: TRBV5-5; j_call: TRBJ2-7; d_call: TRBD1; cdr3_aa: CASSQGQVLFYEQYF; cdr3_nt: TGTGCCAGCAGCCAGGGACAGGTCCTTTTCTACGAGCAGTACTTC
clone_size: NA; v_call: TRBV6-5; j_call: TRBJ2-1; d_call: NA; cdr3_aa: CASSFGEDNEQFF; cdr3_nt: TGTGCCAGCAGTTTCGGCGAGGACAATGAGCAGTTCTTC
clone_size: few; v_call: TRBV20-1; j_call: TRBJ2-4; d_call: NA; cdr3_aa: CSATSVLAKNIQYF; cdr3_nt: TGCAGTGCTACTAGCGTACTAGCCAAAAACATTCAGTACTTC
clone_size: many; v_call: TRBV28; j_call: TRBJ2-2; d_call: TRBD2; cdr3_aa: CASSKGGLAGSLNTGELFF; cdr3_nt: TGTGCCAGCTCAAAAGGTGGACTAGCGGGATCCCTGAACACCGGGGAGCTGTTTTTT
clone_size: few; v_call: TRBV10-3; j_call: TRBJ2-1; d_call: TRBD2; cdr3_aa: CAISDHGTSEYNEQFF; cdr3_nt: TGTGCCATCAGTGATCACGGGACTAGCGAATACAATGAGCAGTTCTTC
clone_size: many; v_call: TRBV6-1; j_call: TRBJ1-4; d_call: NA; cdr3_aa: CASRRGPATNEKLFF; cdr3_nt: TGTGCCAGCAGAAGAGGCCCGGCAACTAATGAAAAACTGTTTTTT
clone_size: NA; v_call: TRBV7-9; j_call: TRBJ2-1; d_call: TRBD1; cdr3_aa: CASSLGTGLNEQFF; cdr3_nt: TGTGCCAGCAGCTTAGGGACAGGGTTGAATGAGCAGTTCTTC
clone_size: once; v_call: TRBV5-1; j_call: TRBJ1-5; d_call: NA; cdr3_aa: CASSPTGGPSNQPQHF; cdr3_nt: TGCGCCAGCAGCCCAACCGGGGGGCCAAGCAATCAGCCCCAGCATTTT
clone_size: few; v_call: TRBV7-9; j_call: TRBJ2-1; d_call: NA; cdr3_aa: CASSLGAGPLGNEQFF; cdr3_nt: TGTGCCAGCAGCTTAGGGGCGGGCCCATTAGGGAATGAGCAGTTCTTC
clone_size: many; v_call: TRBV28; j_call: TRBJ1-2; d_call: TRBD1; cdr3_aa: CASSSGTGASYGYTF; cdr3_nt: TGTGCCAGCAGTTCCGGGACAGGGGCCAGCTATGGCTACACCTTC
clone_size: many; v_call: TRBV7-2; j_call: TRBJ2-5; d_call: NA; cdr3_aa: CASSPQGYQETQYF; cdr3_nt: TGTGCCAGCAGCCCTCAGGGCTACCAAGAGACCCAGTACTTC
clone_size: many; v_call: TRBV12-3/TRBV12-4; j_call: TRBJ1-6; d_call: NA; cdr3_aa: CASSYPVVNSPLHF; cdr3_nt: TGTGCCAGCAGCTACCCAGTAGTTAATTCACCCCTCCACTTT